This record concerns one TCR beta chain sequence. The antigen is unknown. TCR cDNA molecules each carried a unique molecular identifier. TCRdb re-analysed the 5' RACE reads in MiXCR, keeping a single row per CDR3 protein. The sample lists approximately 15,000 distinct CDR3 sequences, approximately 6.3% occurring once. The data were obtained in a study of spatial heterogeneity in lung cancer. Study results and caveats: For expanded intratumoral alpha and beta TCRs, counts tracked tumor mutation counts.

The time point is: sample taken at primary tumor resection. Samples were donated by 72 untreated early-stage non-small cell lung cancer patients. Sequencing covered unsorted whole RNA taken from tumor, nontumor lung or frozen PBMC. Source: lung tumor tissue, taken at surgery. This sequence was found in a male donor with early-stage non-small cell lung cancer.

CDR3 DNA sequence: TGCAGCGTTGAAGGATTCTTAGCGGGAATCTCCACAGATACGCAGTATTTT. It encodes CSVEGFLAGISTDTQYF. V gene TRBV29-1 combines with J gene TRBJ2-3; TRBD2 matches at 8 bases. Germline CDR1 SQVTM, CDR2 ANQGSEA. The junction had 11 bases not matched to a gene; V was cut back by 1 base and J by 2 bases. The CDR3 is made up of 17 amino acids.